Described below is a single TCR beta chain sequence and its context. Its antigen is unidentified. This sample stems from a study of PD-1 blockade in classical Hodgkin lymphoma. Study overall: Patients were infused with nivolumab 3 mg/kg every 2 weeks. Whole-study results and caveats: Possibly reflecting disease activity or prior therapy, repertoire differences have causes that remain undefined.

After autologous stem cell transplantation all patients relapsed, and prior brentuximab vedotin exposure differed between cohorts. Data came from immunoSEQ multiplex PCR; TCRdb stores just in-frame clones and leaves some out. The sample consists of 25,000 or so clones, 67% of them appearing once. Germline V lookup: CDR1 MNHEY, CDR2 SMNVEV (reference sequence). This CDR3 contains 15 residues. V lost 5 bases, J lost 6 bases, and 9 bases stayed unmatched. The TCR was taken from a human donor with classical Hodgkin lymphoma. This material consisted of peripheral blood mononuclear cells (PBMCs), taken before the second cycle of nivolumab. The gene calls are TRBV27 and TRBJ1-5; TRBD1 agrees at 8 bases. This chain's CDR3 is CASSIRQGFGQPQHF. CDR3 bases: TGTGCCAGCAGTATCCGACAGGGGTTCGGTCAGCCCCAGCATTTT.